The 6 T cell receptor beta chains reported below all come from one sample, sequenced in a study of neurological immune-mediated disorders. As to time point: technical triplicate 1. TCRdb itself ran the 5' RACE reads through MiXCR, one entry per CDR3 protein. Of tens of thousands of distinct CDR3 sequences detected, around 10% appear once; the ten largest clones hold roughly 4%. Sequenced material: PBMCs. These receptors all stem from a man aged 55 to 70 with HTLV-1-associated myelopathy (HAM/TSP).

At least ten counts were recorded for this clonotype. The CDR3 DNA sequence: TGTGCCAGCAGCGTCCCAGATCAGGGGAACACTGAAGCTTTCTTT. It specifies CASSVPDQGNTEAFF. The rearrangement uses TRBV6-1 and TRBJ1-1; D might be TRBD1 (5 bases). The CDR3 extends over 15 amino acids. Germline loops: CDR1 MNHNS, CDR2 SASEGT. V lost 6 bases to trimming and J lost 1 base, with 15 bases between them.

This clonotype appeared many times. The genes are TRBV20-1 and TRBJ2-5; 11 nucleotides match TRBD2. V lost 6 bases to trimming and J lost 5 bases; unmatched junction nucleotides: 8. The CDR3 spans 14 residues. Germline loops: CDR1 DFQATT, CDR2 SNEGSKA (reference sequence). The CDR3 loop is CSANRLAGGETQYF. CDR3 in DNA: TGCAGTGCCAATAGGCTAGCGGGAGGCGAGACCCAGTACTTC.

Many counts were recorded for this clonotype. The J gene is TRBJ2-7, the V gene TRBV20-1; D possibly matches TRBD1 or TRBD2 (5 bases each). Deletions cut 0 bases from V and 6 bases from J, with 9 bases between. This CDR3 contains 12 residues. Looked up from germline, CDR1 is DFQATT and CDR2 is SNEGSKA (reference sequence). CDR3 nucleotides: TGCAGTGCTAGAGATGGGGGATCCGAGCAGTACTTC. Translation gives CSARDGGSEQYF.

Many counts were recorded for this clonotype. The V gene is TRBV12-3 or TRBV12-4, the J gene TRBJ1-1; no clear D gene. The CDR3 totals 15 residues. The V end was cut by 6 bases, the J end by 5 bases, with 19 bases between. CDR3 DNA: TGTGCCAGCAGCCCTCACCCCCGAGGGAGGACTGAAGCTTTCTTT. Amino acids: CASSPHPRGRTEAFF.

This clonotype was counted many times. V usage is TRBV5-1 and J usage is TRBJ1-2; possibly TRBD1 for D (6 bases). This CDR3 spans 14 amino acids. Germline CDR1 SGHRS, CDR2 YFSETQ. The V and J ends lost 2 bases and 2 bases respectively, with 10 bases between them. Written as DNA, the CDR3 is TGCGCCAGCAGCTTTGGGACAACGAACTATGGCTACACCTTC. Translating it yields CASSFGTTNYGYTF. Full variable domain (outside the CDR3, taken from reference TRBV5-1 and TRBJ1-2): KAGVTQTPRYLIKTRGQQVTLSCSPISGHRSVSWYQQTPGQGLQFLFEYFSETQRNKGNFPGRFSGRQFSNSRSEMNVSTLELGDSALYLCASSFGTTNYGYTFGSGTRLTVV.

In its sample, this clonotype was seen many times. The CDR3 nucleotides are TGCAGTGCCTTGGACGGAGGTACTCGAAACACCATATATTTT. This codes for CSALDGGTRNTIYF. The chain joins TRBV20-1 to TRBJ1-3; D ambiguous. The germline V and J ends were trimmed by 6 bases and 5 bases, with 17 bases remaining between them. Germline CDR1 is DFQATT and CDR2 is SNEGSKA (reference sequence). CDR3 length equals 14 residues.